What follows is one TCR beta chain and its context. Its specificity is not known. The data were obtained in a study of cytomegalovirus exposure and HLA in healthy donors. Germline V gene sequence: CDR1 SQVTM, CDR2 ANQGSEA. The V gene end was trimmed by 7 bases and the J gene end by 2 bases; junction bases not matched to a gene: 7. The CDR3 covers 13 residues. Method: immunoSEQ multiplex PCR; TCRdb's copy keeps in-frame clones and lacks some. The table lists about 140,000 clones, about 95% of them singletons. Study-level findings and limits: Subsequent analysis showed first-cohort TCR clusters tending to co-occur in 120 validation repertoires. As confirmed in vitro, three CMV-associated chains were specific for CMV antigens. Among TCR sequences, most were rare, though some public TCRs appeared in many donors. Accounts indicate the classifier identified cytomegalovirus status with strong specificity and sensitivity.

This chain uses TRBV29-1 with TRBJ2-7, with TRBD2 identical over 8 bases. This receptor was taken from a man younger than 35 in good health and CMV-seropositive. Material for sequencing was PBMCs. CDR3 amino acids: CSAGGDLPYEQYF. In DNA form, the CDR3 reads TGCAGCGCCGGGGGGGACTTACCCTACGAGCAGTACTTC.